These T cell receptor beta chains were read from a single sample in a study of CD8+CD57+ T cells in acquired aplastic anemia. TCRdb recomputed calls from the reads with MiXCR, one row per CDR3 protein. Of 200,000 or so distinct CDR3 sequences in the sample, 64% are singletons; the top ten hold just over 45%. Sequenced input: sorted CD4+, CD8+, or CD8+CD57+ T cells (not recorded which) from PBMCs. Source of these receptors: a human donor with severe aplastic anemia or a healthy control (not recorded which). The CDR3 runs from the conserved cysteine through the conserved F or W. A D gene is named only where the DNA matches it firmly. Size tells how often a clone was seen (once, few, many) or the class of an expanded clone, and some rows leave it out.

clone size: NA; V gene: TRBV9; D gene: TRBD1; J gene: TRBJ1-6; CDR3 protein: CASNGAGTGFSPLHF; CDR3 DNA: TGTGCCAGCAACGGAGCCGGGACAGGGTTTTCACCCCTCCACTTC
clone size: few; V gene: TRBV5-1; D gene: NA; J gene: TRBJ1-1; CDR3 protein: CASSLDRWENTEAFF; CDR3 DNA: TGCGCCAGCAGCCTCGACAGGTGGGAAAACACTGAAGCTTTCTTT
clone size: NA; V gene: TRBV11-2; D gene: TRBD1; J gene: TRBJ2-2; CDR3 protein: CASSLEQGVANTGELFF; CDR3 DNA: TGTGCCAGCAGCTTAGAACAGGGGGTCGCGAACACCGGGGAGCTGTTTTTT
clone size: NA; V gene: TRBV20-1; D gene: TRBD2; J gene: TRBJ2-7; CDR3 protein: CSARREGHEQYF; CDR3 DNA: TGCAGTGCTAGGCGGGAGGGGCACGAGCAGTACTTC
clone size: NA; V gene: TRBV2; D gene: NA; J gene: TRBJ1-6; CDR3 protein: CASSDPGRINSPLHF; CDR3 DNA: TGTGCCAGCAGTGACCCGGGACGGATCAATTCACCCCTCCACTTT
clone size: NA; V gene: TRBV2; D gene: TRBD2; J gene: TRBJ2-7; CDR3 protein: CASSILGGEQYF; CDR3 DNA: TGTGCCAGCAGTATCCTGGGGGGGGAGCAGTACTTC
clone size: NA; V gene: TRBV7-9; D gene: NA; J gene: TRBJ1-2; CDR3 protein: CASSAGDYGYTF; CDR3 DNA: TGTGCCAGCAGTGCGGGGGACTATGGCTACACCTTC
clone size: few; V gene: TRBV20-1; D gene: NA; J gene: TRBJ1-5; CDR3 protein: CSARDLPGDNQPQHF; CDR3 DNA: TGCAGTGCTAGAGATTTGCCCGGGGACAATCAGCCCCAGCATTTT
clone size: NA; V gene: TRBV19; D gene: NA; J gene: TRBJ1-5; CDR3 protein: CASSIPPGSWPQHF; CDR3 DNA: TGTGCCAGTAGTATACCCCCGGGAAGCTGGCCCCAGCATTTT
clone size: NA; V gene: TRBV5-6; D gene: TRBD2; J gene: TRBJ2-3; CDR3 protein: CASSSSGEAVDTQYF; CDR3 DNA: TGTGCCAGCAGCTCTAGCGGTGAGGCGGTCGATACGCAGTATTTT
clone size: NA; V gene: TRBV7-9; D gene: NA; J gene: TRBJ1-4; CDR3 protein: CASSWTATYNEKLFF; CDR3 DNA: TGTGCCAGCAGCTGGACAGCCACTTATAATGAAAAACTGTTTTTT
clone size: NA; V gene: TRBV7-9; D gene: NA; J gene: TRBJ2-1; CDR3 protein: CASSLGDVATNEQFF; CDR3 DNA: TGTGCCAGCAGCTTAGGGGACGTCGCTACAAATGAGCAGTTCTTC
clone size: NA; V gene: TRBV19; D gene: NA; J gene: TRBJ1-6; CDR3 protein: CASSSRTANSPLHF; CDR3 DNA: TGTGCCAGTAGTAGTCGGACAGCTAATTCACCCCTCCACTTT
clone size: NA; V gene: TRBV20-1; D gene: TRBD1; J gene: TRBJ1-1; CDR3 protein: CSATLTGGGTEAFF; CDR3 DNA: TGCAGTGCTACCCTGACAGGGGGGGGCACTGAAGCTTTCTTT
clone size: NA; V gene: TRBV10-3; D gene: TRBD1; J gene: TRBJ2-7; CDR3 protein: CASSDKGQGYEQYF; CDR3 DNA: TGTGCCAGCAGTGACAAGGGACAGGGCTACGAGCAGTACTTC
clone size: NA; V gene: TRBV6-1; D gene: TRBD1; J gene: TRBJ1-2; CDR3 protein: CASSGLGTVYGYTF; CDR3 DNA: TGTGCCAGCAGCGGCCTCGGGACAGTTTATGGCTACACCTTC
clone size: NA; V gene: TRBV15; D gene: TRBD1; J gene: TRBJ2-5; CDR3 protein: CATSRETGGVETQYF; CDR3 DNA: TGTGCCACCAGCAGAGAAACAGGGGGCGTGGAGACCCAGTACTTC
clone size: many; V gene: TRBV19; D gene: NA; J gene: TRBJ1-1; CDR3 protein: CASSPQAGVSEAFF; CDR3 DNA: TGTGCCAGTTCCCCGCAGGCCGGGGTTTCTGAAGCTTTCTTT
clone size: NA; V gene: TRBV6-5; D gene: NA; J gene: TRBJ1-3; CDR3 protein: CASSRASAGNTIYF; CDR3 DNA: TGTGCCAGCAGTAGGGCGAGCGCTGGAAACACCATATATTTT
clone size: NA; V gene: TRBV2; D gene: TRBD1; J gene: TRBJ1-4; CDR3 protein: CASSEEGTGGTNEKLFF; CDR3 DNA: TGTGCCAGCAGTGAGGAAGGGACAGGGGGCACTAATGAAAAACTGTTTTTT
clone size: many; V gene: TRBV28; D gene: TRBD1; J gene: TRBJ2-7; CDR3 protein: CASTSLGQGIEQYF; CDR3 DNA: TGTGCCAGCACTTCTTTGGGACAGGGTATCGAGCAGTACTTC
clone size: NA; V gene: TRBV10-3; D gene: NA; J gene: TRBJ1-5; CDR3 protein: CAISDGIGQPQHF; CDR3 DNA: TGTGCCATCAGTGATGGGATAGGTCAGCCCCAGCATTTT
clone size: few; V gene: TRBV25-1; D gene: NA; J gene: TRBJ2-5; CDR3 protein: CASSDVANLQETQYF; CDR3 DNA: TGTGCCAGCAGTGATGTAGCGAACCTCCAAGAGACCCAGTACTTC
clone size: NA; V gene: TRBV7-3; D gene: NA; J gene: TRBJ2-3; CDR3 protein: CASSLTRVGNTDTQYF; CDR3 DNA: TGTGCCAGCAGCTTAACCCGGGTGGGCAATACAGATACGCAGTATTTT
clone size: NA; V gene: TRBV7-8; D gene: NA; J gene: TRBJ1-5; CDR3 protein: CASSPGPQPQHF; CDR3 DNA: TGTGCCAGCAGCCCCGGTCCTCAGCCCCAGCATTTT
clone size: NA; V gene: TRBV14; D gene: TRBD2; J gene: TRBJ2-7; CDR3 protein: CASSQGGDSYEQYF; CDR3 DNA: TGTGCCAGCAGCCAGGGAGGGGACTCCTACGAGCAGTACTTC
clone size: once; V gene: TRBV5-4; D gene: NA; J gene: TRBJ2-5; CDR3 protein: CASSPLPGAVGETQYF; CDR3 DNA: TGTGCCAGCAGCCCCCTTCCAGGGGCGGTGGGAGAGACCCAGTACTTC
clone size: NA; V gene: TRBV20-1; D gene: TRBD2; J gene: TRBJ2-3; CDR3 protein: CSARNFLAGGLTDTQYF; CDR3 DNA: TGCAGTGCTCGAAACTTTCTAGCGGGGGGACTCACAGATACGCAGTATTTT
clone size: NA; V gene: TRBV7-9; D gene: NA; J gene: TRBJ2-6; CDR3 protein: CASSQRTGANVLTF; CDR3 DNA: TGTGCCAGCAGCCAGAGGACAGGGGCCAACGTCCTGACTTTC
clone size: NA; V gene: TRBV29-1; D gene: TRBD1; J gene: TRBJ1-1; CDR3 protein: CSGTGEAFF; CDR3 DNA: TGCAGCGGGACAGGTGAAGCTTTCTTT
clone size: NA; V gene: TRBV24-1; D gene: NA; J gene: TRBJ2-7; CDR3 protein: CATSGGLSYEQYF; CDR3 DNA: TGTGCCACCAGTGGGGGACTCTCCTACGAGCAGTACTTC
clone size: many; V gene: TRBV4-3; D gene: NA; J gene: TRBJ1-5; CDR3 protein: CASSQDPWQGNTQPQHF; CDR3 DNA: TGCGCCAGCAGCCAAGATCCCTGGCAGGGGAACACTCAGCCCCAGCATTTT
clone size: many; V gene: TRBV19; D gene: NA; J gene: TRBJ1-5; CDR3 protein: CASSIDHQPQHF; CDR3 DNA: TGTGCCAGTAGTATAGACCATCAGCCCCAGCATTTT
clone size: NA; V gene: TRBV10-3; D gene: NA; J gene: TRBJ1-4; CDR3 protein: CAIAASATNEKLFF; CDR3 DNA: TGTGCCATAGCGGCGTCTGCAACTAATGAAAAACTGTTTTTT
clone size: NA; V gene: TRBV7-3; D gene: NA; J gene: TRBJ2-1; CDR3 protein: CASSLGGAVNEQFF; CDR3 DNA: TGTGCCAGCAGCTTAGGGGGGGCCGTCAATGAGCAGTTCTTC
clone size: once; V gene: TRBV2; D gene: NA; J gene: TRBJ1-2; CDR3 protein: CASSESLAGVYGYTF; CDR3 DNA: TGTGCCAGCAGTGAATCCCTAGCAGGGGTGTATGGCTACACCTTC
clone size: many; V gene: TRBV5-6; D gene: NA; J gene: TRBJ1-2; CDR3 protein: CASSLGLSYTF; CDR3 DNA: TGTGCCAGCAGCTTGGGACTCAGCTACACCTTC
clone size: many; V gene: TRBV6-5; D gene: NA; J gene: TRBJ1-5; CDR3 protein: CASSYQEYQPQHF; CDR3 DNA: TGTGCCAGCAGTTACCAAGAGTATCAGCCCCAGCATTTT
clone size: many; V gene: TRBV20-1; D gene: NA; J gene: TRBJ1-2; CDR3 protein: CSARDVGRGATYLEGYTF; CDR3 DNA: TGCAGTGCTAGAGATGTAGGACGAGGGGCCACCTATTTGGAGGGCTACACCTTC
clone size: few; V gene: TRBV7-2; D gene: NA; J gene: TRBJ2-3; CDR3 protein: CASSSRLVGPLVTQYF; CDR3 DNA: TGTGCCAGCAGCTCCCGCCTAGTGGGCCCACTGGTTACGCAGTATTTT
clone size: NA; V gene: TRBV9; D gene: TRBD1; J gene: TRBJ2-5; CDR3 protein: CASSIDRVGETQYF; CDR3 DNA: TGTGCCAGCAGCATCGACAGGGTCGGAGAGACCCAGTACTTC
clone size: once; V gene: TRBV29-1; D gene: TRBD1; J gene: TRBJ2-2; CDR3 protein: CSVAGQGAGELFF; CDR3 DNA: TGCAGCGTGGCCGGACAGGGGGCCGGGGAGCTGTTTTTT
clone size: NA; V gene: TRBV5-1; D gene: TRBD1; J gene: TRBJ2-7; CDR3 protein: CASSIADRGDEQYF; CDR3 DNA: TGCGCCAGCAGCATTGCCGACAGGGGGGACGAGCAGTACTTC
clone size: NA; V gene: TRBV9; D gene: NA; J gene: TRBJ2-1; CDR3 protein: CASSDRGRENYNEQFF; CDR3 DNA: TGTGCCAGCAGCGATCGAGGCAGGGAAAACTACAATGAGCAGTTCTTC
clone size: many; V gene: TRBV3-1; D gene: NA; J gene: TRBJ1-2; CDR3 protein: CASSEPRYGYTF; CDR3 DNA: TGTGCCAGCAGCGAACCTAGGTACGGCTACACCTTC
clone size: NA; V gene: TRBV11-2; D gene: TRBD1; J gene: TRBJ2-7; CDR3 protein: CASSSTGSNYEQYF; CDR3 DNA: TGTGCCAGCAGCTCGACAGGGAGTAACTACGAGCAGTACTTC
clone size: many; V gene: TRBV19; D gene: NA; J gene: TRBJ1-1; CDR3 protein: CASSILQGNSEAFF; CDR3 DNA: TGTGCCAGTAGTATACTTCAGGGGAACTCTGAAGCTTTCTTT
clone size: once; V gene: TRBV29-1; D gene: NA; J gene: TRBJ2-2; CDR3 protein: CSVGRGGCPGELFF; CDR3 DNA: TGCAGCGTGGGCAGGGGGGGATGTCCCGGGGAGCTGTTTTTT
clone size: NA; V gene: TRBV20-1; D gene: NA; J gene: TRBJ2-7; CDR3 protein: CSARHKGGPAYEQYF; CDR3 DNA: TGCAGTGCTAGGCATAAGGGGGGCCCCGCCTACGAGCAGTACTTC
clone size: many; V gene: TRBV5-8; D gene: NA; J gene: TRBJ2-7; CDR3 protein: CASTLPIHTYEQYF; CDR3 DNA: TGTGCCAGCACCCTGCCCATCCACACCTACGAGCAGTACTTC